One and the same sample provided the 24 T cell receptor beta chains below, sequenced in a study of CD8 T cells in Susac syndrome. An amount of RNA that ranged from roughly 0.5 to 1 ug was reverse transcribed with random hexamers. TCRdb re-called the immunoSEQ multiplex PCR reads with MiXCR, one entry per CDR3 protein. Of 75,000 or so distinct CDR3 sequences in the sample, 90% to 95% were seen once. The sample comprised CD8+ T cells from PBMCs. These receptors originate from a human donor with Susac syndrome.

The V gene is TRBV19, the J gene TRBJ2-1; TRBD2 is a possible D gene (5 bases). The V and J ends lost 8 bases and 5 bases respectively, with 22 bases between them. CDR1 is LNHDA, CDR2 SQIVND, per germline (reference sequence). The CDR3 runs to 16 residues. This CDR3 is CASSDEAEQTHNEQFF. Written as DNA, the CDR3 is TGTGCCAGTTCCGATGAAGCGGAACAAACTCACAATGAGCAGTTCTTC.

There are a few counts of this clonotype. The chain uses TRBV4-2 and TRBJ2-3; D unclear. This CDR3 spans 16 amino acids. V shed 1 base and J shed 3 bases, with 14 bases lying between them. Germline V lookup: CDR1 LGHNA, CDR2 YNFKEQ. CDR3 coding DNA: TGTGCCAGCAGCCAAGTGAACGATCTCCAAACAGATACGCAGTATTTT. Its translation: CASSQVNDLQTDTQYF.

J is TRBJ2-5 and V is TRBV7-2, with D unresolved. This CDR3 region has 13 residues. The V end was cut by 1 base, the J end by 5 bases, with 8 bases between. CDR1 is SGHTA and CDR2 is FQGNSA in the germline V gene. CDR3 in amino acids: CASSLGQSETQYF. Here the CDR3 DNA reads TGTGCCAGCAGCTTAGGACAATCCGAGACCCAGTACTTC.

The rearrangement joins TRBV28 to TRBJ1-1, with TRBD1 identical over 10 bases. The trim removed 1 base at V and 7 bases at J, leaving 9 bases unmatched. Germline V gene lookup returns CDR1 MDHEN and CDR2 SYDVKM. This CDR3 region has 16 residues. CDR3 region: CASSLSTTGGEVEAFF. The CDR3 nucleotides are TGTGCCAGCAGTTTATCCACGACAGGGGGCGAGGTTGAAGCTTTCTTT.

The chain carries TRBV7-9 and TRBJ2-7; D not certain. Germline CDR1 is SEHNR and CDR2 is FQNEAQ (reference sequence). With 5 bases removed from V and 0 bases from J, the gap between germline ends came to 17 bases. The CDR3 extends over 16 amino acids. CDR3 nucleotides: TGTGCCAGCAGCCCTTTCTTGGGCAGCAACTCCTACGAGCAGTACTTC. Translation: CASSPFLGSNSYEQYF.

The chain recombines TRBV6-4 with TRBJ1-2; D is unresolved. Germline-derived CDR1 and CDR2 are MRHNA and SNTAGT. Between the trimmed V and J ends, which lost 0 bases and 5 bases, there was a span of 16 bases. The CDR3 runs to 16 residues. Written as DNA, the CDR3 is TGTGCCAGCAGTGACTCGAGTCTAGGCGATATATATGGCTACACCTTC. Its protein is CASSDSSLGDIYGYTF.

This chain joins TRBV29-1 and TRBJ2-1; 7 positions match TRBD1. This CDR3 spans 11 amino acids. Germline values: CDR1 SQVTM, CDR2 ANQGSEA. The junction had 4 bases not matched to a gene; V was cut back by 6 bases and J by 8 bases. The CDR3 nucleotides read TGCAGCGTGCAGGGGGTTGATGAGCAGTTCTTC. This codes for CSVQGVDEQFF.

The chain is built from TRBV14 and TRBJ2-2; D is unresolved. The CDR3 contains 14 residues. V was pared by 4 bases and J by 5 bases, with 11 bases between. Germline-derived CDR1 and CDR2 are SGHDN and FVKESK. The CDR3 DNA follows: TGTGCCAGCAGCCTTCTCCCGAGAACCGGGGAGCTGTTTTTT. This translates into CASSLLPRTGELFF.

This clonotype showed up just once. CDR3 loop: CASSVTFPGTQTTDTQYF. In DNA, the CDR3 is TGTGCCAGCAGCGTCACCTTCCCCGGGACACAAACGACAGATACGCAGTATTTT. The rearrangement uses TRBV7-8 and TRBJ2-3, with a weak D call TRBD1 (6 bases). CDR1 and CDR2 (germline): SGHVS, FQNEAQ. The length of the CDR3 is 18 residues. Trimming left V 5 bases short and J 3 bases short, with 24 bases between.

This chain joins TRBV12-3 or TRBV12-4 and TRBJ2-1; the D is unclear. Trimming left V 7 bases short and J 6 bases short, with 16 bases between. There are 14 residues in the CDR3. The CDR3 sequence is CASIFGRTGNEQFF. CDR3 coding DNA: TGTGCCAGCATCTTCGGCAGGACCGGCAATGAGCAGTTCTTC.

The genes are TRBV12-3 or TRBV12-4 and TRBJ2-5, with 10 positions matching TRBD1. The CDR3 is 16 amino acids. Trimming took 6 bases from V and 5 from J; bases not matched to a gene: 12. The CDR3 DNA sequence: TGTGCCAGCAGCACTCCGGGACAGGGGCGTACGGAGACCCAGTACTTC. Translated: CASSTPGQGRTETQYF.

The rearrangement joins TRBV18 to TRBJ2-1, with 7 bases aligning to TRBD2. The CDR3 totals 17 residues. With V trimmed by 3 bases and J by 4 bases, 12 bases remained unmatched. Germline assignment: CDR1 KGHSH and CDR2 LQKENI. The CDR3 here is CASSPDVLAGAYNEQFF. Here the CDR3 DNA reads TGTGCCAGCTCACCCGACGTCCTGGCGGGAGCGTACAATGAGCAGTTCTTC.

This sequence joins TRBV18 and TRBJ2-7, with TRBD2 as a possible D gene (6 bases). CDR1 is KGHSH, CDR2 LQKENI, per germline. V lost 5 bases, J lost 0 bases, and 20 bases lay in between. The CDR3 length is 17 residues. CDR3 nucleotide sequence: TGTGCCAGCTCAGACCTAAGTCCTGCTAGCGACTCCTACGAGCAGTACTTC. As protein: CASSDLSPASDSYEQYF.

This clonotype was observed once. The V call is TRBV3-1, the J call TRBJ2-3, with 8 bases that match TRBD2. The V gene end was trimmed by 5 bases and the J gene end by 6 bases; junction bases not matched to a gene: 16. The CDR3 covers 17 residues. Per germline, CDR1 LGHDT and CDR2 YNNKEL (reference sequence). The CDR3 sequence is CASSETTNAGGGDTQYF. The CDR3 DNA reads TGTGCCAGCAGCGAAACCACTAATGCGGGGGGCGGGGATACGCAGTATTTT.

The gene calls are TRBV27 and TRBJ2-5; no clear D. This CDR3 contains 11 residues. Germline CDR1 MNHEY, CDR2 SMNVEV (reference sequence). The V end lost 7 bases, the J end lost 5 bases, and 8 bases lay between the germline ends. The CDR3 nucleotides read TGTGCCAGCATCGGAAGGGAGACCCAGTACTTC. Translated: CASIGRETQYF.

The chain joins TRBV20-1 to TRBJ2-7, with D tentatively TRBD1 (7 bases). The CDR3 covers 15 residues. V was pared by 1 base and J by 2 bases, with 15 bases between. The germline CDR1 and CDR2 sequences are DFQATT and SNEGSKA (reference sequence). The CDR3 sequence: CSARGRDSTPYEQYF. The CDR3 region has the DNA TGCAGTGCTAGAGGGAGGGACAGTACCCCCTACGAGCAGTACTTC.

This clonotype was seen only once. The genes are TRBV4-1 and TRBJ2-7, with 8 bases identical to TRBD2. The CDR3 runs to 16 residues. V lost 2 bases to trimming and J lost 7 bases; unmatched junction nucleotides: 13. Germline V gene lookup returns CDR1 MGHRA and CDR2 YSYEKL. CDR3 bases: TGCGCCAGCAGCCAATTTCCCCACGGGGGGGCGGAGGAGCAGTACTTC. Translated: CASSQFPHGGAEEQYF.

The J gene is TRBJ1-5, the V gene TRBV7-9; D uncertain. V was pared by 8 bases and J by 2 bases, with 10 bases between. Germline CDR1 is SEHNR and CDR2 is FQNEAQ (reference sequence). The CDR3 is 13 residues long. CDR3 protein: CASSVSGNQPQHF. The CDR3 bases are TGTGCCAGCTCGGTCAGCGGCAATCAGCCCCAGCATTTT.

In its sample, this clonotype was seen once. The genes are TRBV20-1 and TRBJ2-7; D is tentatively TRBD1 or TRBD2 (5 bases each). Per the germline V gene, CDR1 is DFQATT and CDR2 is SNEGSKA (reference sequence). Trimming left V 2 bases short and J 3 bases short, with 11 bases between. This CDR3 has 13 residues. CDR3 protein: CSARFRDDYEQYF. The DNA for the CDR3 is TGCAGTGCTAGATTCAGGGACGACTACGAGCAGTACTTC.

This clonotype came up once. V gene TRBV7-9 combines with J gene TRBJ2-7; tentatively, D is TRBD2 (6 bases). This CDR3 has 13 residues. Trimming removed 5 bases at V and 2 bases at J, with 10 bases between. Germline loops: CDR1 SEHNR, CDR2 FQNEAQ (reference sequence). The CDR3 reads CASSGGTPYEQYF. The CDR3 DNA sequence: TGTGCCAGCAGCGGGGGGACTCCCTACGAGCAGTACTTC.

In its sample, this clonotype was seen once. This chain uses TRBV12-3 or TRBV12-4 with TRBJ2-7, with D perhaps being TRBD1 or TRBD2 (5 bases each). V lost 4 bases and J 6 bases, leaving 16 bases between the germline ends. The CDR3 is 14 residues long. CDR3 sequence reads: CASSSGTSSTEQYF. As DNA, the CDR3 is TGTGCCAGCAGTTCCGGGACCTCCTCGACCGAGCAGTACTTC.

The genes are TRBV12-3 or TRBV12-4 and TRBJ1-1; the D gene is possibly TRBD1 (6 bases). Trimming pared 3 bases from V and 8 bases from J, leaving 19 bases between. This CDR3 region has 15 residues. CDR3 in amino acids: CASSFVGGPDGEAFF. In nucleotides, the CDR3 is TGTGCCAGCAGTTTTGTCGGGGGGCCGGACGGAGAAGCTTTCTTT.

This chain links TRBV2 with TRBJ2-1, with TRBD1 identical over 11 bases. Per the germline V gene, CDR1 is SNHLY and CDR2 is FYNNEI. This CDR3 has 14 amino acids. J gave up 8 bases and V 6 bases, and 6 bases lay outside the gene matches. The CDR3 spells CASREGQGDDEQFF. CDR3 DNA: TGTGCCAGCAGGGAGGGACAGGGGGACGATGAGCAGTTCTTC.

The chain joins TRBV20-1 to TRBJ1-6; tentatively, D is TRBD1 (6 bases). Germline V gene data show CDR1 as DFQATT and CDR2 as SNEGSKA (reference sequence). V lost 5 bases to trimming and J lost 10 bases, with 18 bases between them. The CDR3 spans 14 residues. The CDR3 here is CSAQTGVIFSPLHF. The CDR3 nucleotides read TGCAGTGCTCAGACAGGAGTTATCTTCTCACCCCTCCACTTT.